Following are 25 T cell receptor beta chains from one sample sequenced in a study of T cells in lung cancer brain metastases. Sequencing was performed with immunoSEQ multiplex PCR; in TCRdb, only in-frame clones are kept and a portion is missing. The table includes roughly 920 clones, 88% detected once. Sequencing was done on a sample of tumor tissue from the primary lung tumor. The receptors here all came from a woman between 50 and 59 years old with non-small cell lung cancer.

The chain has TRBV7-9 and TRBJ1-4; TRBD1 matches 9 bases. CDR3 size: 14 residues. Germline V CDR1 and CDR2: SEHNR, FQNEAQ (reference sequence). Losses at the gene ends were 5 bases for V and 8 bases for J; bases not matched to a gene: 6. CDR3 in amino acids: CASSPQGAGEKLFF. CDR3 bases: TGTGCCAGCAGCCCACAGGGGGCCGGGGAAAAACTGTTTTTT. Together with reference TRBV7-9 and TRBJ1-4, the CDR3 gives the full variable domain: DTGVSQNPRHKITKRGQNVTFRCDPISEHNRLYWYRQTLGQGPEFLTYFQNEAQLEKSRLLSDRFSAERPKGSFSTLEIQRTEQGDSAMYLCASSPQGAGEKLFFGSGTQLSVL.

A few counts support this clone. The J gene is TRBJ2-6, the V gene TRBV5-4; possibly TRBD1 for D (7 bases). V gave up 4 bases and J gave up 2 bases, with 19 bases separating them. Germline V gene sequence: CDR1 SGHNT, CDR2 YYREEE (reference sequence). CDR3 length: 18 residues. CDR3 bases: TGTGCCAGCAGCCGGGGGTGGGACAGTAGTACTGGGGCCAACGTCCTGACTTTC. It yields the protein CASSRGWDSSTGANVLTF.

The V and J genes are TRBV5-1 and TRBJ1-2, with 8 bases aligning to TRBD1. The CDR3 contains 15 residues. Per the germline V gene, CDR1 is SGHRS and CDR2 is YFSETQ. V was clipped by 4 bases and J by 13 bases; unmatched bases: 18. The CDR3 is CASSGAGTGGSFSTF. CDR3 bases: TGCGCCAGCAGCGGAGCCGGGACAGGCGGCTCTTTTAGCACCTTC.

The count of this clone is one. This CDR3 reads CAIRMRGLGMNTEAFF. Here the CDR3 DNA reads TGTGCCATCAGAATGAGGGGGTTGGGGATGAACACTGAAGCTTTCTTT. The rearrangement links TRBV10-3 to TRBJ1-1; weak D call: TRBD1 (6 bases). V was trimmed by 6 bases and J by 0 bases, leaving 17 bases between them. Germline V lookup: CDR1 ENHRY, CDR2 SYGVKD. This CDR3 comprises 16 residues.

Only one count was recorded for this clone. The V gene is TRBV20-1, the J gene TRBJ1-2; D is ambiguous. Looked up from germline, CDR1 is DFQATT and CDR2 is SNEGSKA (reference sequence). V was trimmed by 8 bases and J by 7 bases, leaving 8 bases between them. This CDR3 has 9 residues. The CDR3 is CSPYSGYTF. Written as DNA, the CDR3 is TGCAGTCCCTATAGTGGCTACACCTTC.

The chain combines TRBV5-8 with TRBJ2-1; no clear D. Per germline, CDR1 SGHTS and CDR2 YDEGEE. The CDR3 covers 15 residues. Trimming shortened V by 5 bases and J by 1 base, and 13 bases separated the two germline ends. This chain's CDR3 is CASRPSEQSYNEQFF. The CDR3 coding sequence is TGTGCCAGCAGGCCCTCTGAACAGTCCTACAATGAGCAGTTCTTC.

The rearrangement links TRBV21-1 to TRBJ1-2. TRBV21-1 is a pseudogene segment. This CDR3 is 14 amino acids long. CDR3 nucleotides: TGTGCCAGTCCGCTAGGGATCAGGAACTATGGCTACACCTTC. It is translated as CASPLGIRNYGYTF.

Notes on this clone: Other DNA variants within this sample encode the same CDR3. The rearrangement uses TRBV4-3 and TRBJ1-2, with D possibly being TRBD1 (5 bases). V gave up 0 bases and J gave up 4 bases, with 15 bases separating them. CDR3 length: 16 amino acids. Germline CDR1 LGHNA, CDR2 YSLEER. This CDR3 is CASSQDKTAHFYGYTF. CDR3 sequence (DNA): TGCGCCAGCAGCCAAGATAAGACAGCACACTTCTATGGCTACACCTTC.

This rearrangement joins TRBV4-2 to TRBJ1-4, with D perhaps TRBD1 (6 bases). Trimming shortened V by 1 base and J by 3 bases, and 12 bases separated the two germline ends. Germline V gene lookup returns CDR1 LGHNA and CDR2 YNFKEQ. This CDR3 is built from 16 residues. CDR3 DNA: TGTGCCAGCAGCCAAGGGGAGGGGGGTGCTAATGAAAAACTGTTTTTT. It specifies CASSQGEGGANEKLFF.

The CDR3 region has the DNA TGTGCCAGCAGCTTAGGGGGCGCAGATACGCAGTATTTT. Residues: CASSLGGADTQYF. V and J are TRBV7-3 and TRBJ2-3; D is perhaps TRBD1 (6 bases). Germline CDR1 and CDR2: SGHTA and FQGTGA. CDR3 size: 13 residues. V dropped 2 bases and J dropped 4 bases, with 7 bases sitting between them.

The chain recombines TRBV4-2 with TRBJ2-7; TRBD2 aligns across 8 bases. V gave up 1 base and J gave up 4 bases; unmatched junction bases: 12. The CDR3 loop spans 17 amino acids. Germline V CDR1 and CDR2: LGHNA, YNFKEQ. The CDR3 nucleotides read TGTGCCAGCAGCCAAGTAGTGGATCTAGCGGGTTCTTACGAGCAGTACTTC. Residues: CASSQVVDLAGSYEQYF.

The chain employs TRBV10-3 and TRBJ2-1; a weak D match, TRBD1 (5 bases). Deletions cut 8 bases from V and 7 bases from J, with 18 bases between. Germline loops: CDR1 ENHRY, CDR2 SYGVKD. The length of the CDR3 is 14 residues. The CDR3 is CAIATGRTINEQFF. CDR3 DNA: TGTGCCATCGCTACAGGCCGAACTATTAATGAGCAGTTCTTC.

The V gene is TRBV27, the J gene TRBJ2-7, with 7 bases fitting TRBD1. Germline CDR1 MNHEY, CDR2 SMNVEV (reference sequence). J gave up 0 bases and V 3 bases, and 5 bases lay outside the gene matches. The CDR3 runs 15 residues. The CDR3: CASSFSGTASYEQYF. Here the CDR3 DNA reads TGTGCCAGCAGTTTTTCCGGGACAGCCTCCTACGAGCAGTACTTC.

This chain links TRBV5-6 with TRBJ1-1, with 8 nucleotides matching TRBD1. J was trimmed by 1 base and V by 4 bases; bases with no gene match: 6. From germline, CDR1 is SGHDT and CDR2 YYEEEE. The CDR3 contains 15 residues. The CDR3 bases are TGTGCCAGCAGCCTCCTAGGACAGGGGAACACTGAAGCTTTCTTT. Translating gives CASSLLGQGNTEAFF.

This rearrangement joins TRBV11-2 to TRBJ1-1; 7 bases match TRBD1. Germline-derived CDR1 and CDR2 are SGHAT and FQNNGV. V lost 1 base to trimming and J lost 5 bases; unmatched junction nucleotides: 13. The CDR3 length is 17 residues. CDR3 coding DNA: TGTGCCAGCAGCTTAGGGGCAGGGGGGAGATTAACGACTGAAGCTTTCTTT. This translates into CASSLGAGGRLTTEAFF.

V gene TRBV28 combines with J gene TRBJ2-3; D unclear. The germline gives CDR1 MDHEN, CDR2 SYDVKM. This CDR3 comprises 21 residues. Trimming pared 6 bases from V and 0 bases from J, leaving 31 bases between. In DNA, the CDR3 is TGTGCCAGCAGCTATAACCTTTGGGTAGCAGTGTATACTCCTAGCACAGATACGCAGTATTTT. Its translation: CASSYNLWVAVYTPSTDTQYF.

This rearrangement joins TRBV4-2 to TRBJ2-7; unclear D gene. Germline lookup yields CDR1 LGHNA and CDR2 YNFKEQ. V was shortened by 0 bases and J by 9 bases, with 9 bases between the two germline ends. The CDR3 is made up of 12 amino acids. The CDR3 region is CASSQDMGSQYF. CDR3 coding DNA: TGTGCCAGCAGCCAAGATATGGGATCGCAGTACTTC.

This chain uses TRBV28 with TRBJ1-5, with no clear D. With 5 bases removed from V and 6 bases from J, the gap between germline ends came to 11 bases. CDR3 length equals 13 residues. Germline lookup yields CDR1 MDHEN and CDR2 SYDVKM. The DNA of the CDR3 is TGTGCCAGCAGTAAACTGGGGAGTCAGCCCCAGCATTTT. It yields the protein CASSKLGSQPQHF. Full variable domain (rest looked up from reference TRBV28 and TRBJ1-5): DVKVTQSSRYLVKRTGEKVFLECVQDMDHENMFWYRQDPGLGLRLIYFSYDVKMKEKGDIPEGYSVSREKKERFSLILESASTNQTSMYLCASSKLGSQPQHFGDGTRLSIL.

CDR3 DNA: TGCGCCAGCAGCTTACTACAGGGGGCTCAAGAGACCCAGTACTTC. Translating gives CASSLLQGAQETQYF. The rearrangement links TRBV5-1 to TRBJ2-5, with TRBD1 matching over 9 bases. The CDR3 spans 15 residues. V was pared by 2 bases and J by 2 bases, with 4 bases of the junction left unmatched. Germline V gene sequence: CDR1 SGHRS, CDR2 YFSETQ.

The V call is TRBV30, the J call TRBJ2-7, with D tentatively TRBD2 (6 bases). Germline V CDR1 and CDR2: GTSNPN, SVGIG (reference sequence). The ends were cut back, 5 bases at V and 6 bases at J, with 14 bases in the middle. There are 12 residues in the CDR3. This chain's CDR3 is CAWRLGGGEQYF. For the CDR3, the DNA is TGTGCCTGGCGCCTGGGGGGTGGCGAGCAGTACTTC.

This chain links TRBV9 with TRBJ1-1; D gene uncertain. Germline CDR1 reads SGDLS; CDR2 reads YYNGEE. This CDR3 contains 14 residues. Trimming stripped 0 bases from V and 1 base from J, with 7 bases between. CDR3 region: CASSVGQTNTEAFF. Written as DNA, the CDR3 is TGTGCCAGCAGCGTAGGGCAGACGAACACTGAAGCTTTCTTT.

This chain links TRBV5-8 with TRBJ2-2, with 10 bases identical to TRBD1. The V segment lost 2 bases and the J segment 4 bases; nucleotides outside the gene matches: 2. CDR1 is SGHTS, CDR2 YDEGEE, per germline. The CDR3 spans 15 residues. The CDR3 DNA sequence: TGTGCCAGCAGCTTCGGACAGGGGGGCACCGGGGAGCTGTTTTTT. It translates to CASSFGQGGTGELFF.

This sequence joins TRBV7-3 and TRBJ2-5; 8 bases line up with TRBD2. Germline values: CDR1 SGHTA, CDR2 FQGTGA. The CDR3 covers 14 residues. V was clipped by 3 bases and J by 3 bases; unmatched bases: 3. The CDR3 DNA reads as TGTGCCAGCAGCTTTCAAGCGGGAGAAGAGACCCAGTACTTC. It encodes CASSFQAGEETQYF. The full variable domain, with the rest looked up from reference TRBV7-3 and TRBJ2-5, is GAGVSQTPSNKVTEKGKYVELRCDPISGHTALYWYRQSLGQGPEFLIYFQGTGAADDSGLPNDRFFAVRPEGSVSTLKIQRTERGDSAVYLCASSFQAGEETQYFGPGTRLLVL.

The chain couples TRBV9 to TRBJ2-2; D may correspond to TRBD1 or TRBD2 (5 bases each). V lost 4 bases and J 4 bases, leaving 14 bases between the germline ends. The CDR3 sequence is 15 residues long. In germline, CDR1 is SGDLS, CDR2 YYNGEE. The CDR3 region is CASSPRDGVTGELFF. The CDR3 nucleotides read TGTGCCAGCAGCCCACGGGACGGGGTCACCGGGGAGCTGTTTTTT.

The chain carries TRBV7-9 and TRBJ2-1; 13 positions match TRBD2. The junction had 10 bases not matched to a gene; V was cut back by 2 bases and J by 9 bases. CDR3 length: 17 residues. Per the germline V gene, CDR1 is SEHNR and CDR2 is FQNEAQ (reference sequence). The CDR3: CASSLWGLAGKGGEQFF. CDR3 DNA: TGTGCCAGCAGCTTATGGGGACTAGCGGGAAAAGGGGGTGAGCAGTTCTTC.